The rows below give T cell receptor beta chains drawn from one sample of a study of response to subunit inactivated influenza vaccine. TCRdb reanalysed the RT-PCR reads using MiXCR and keeps one entry per CDR3 protein. Of under 550,000 distinct CDR3 sequences in the sample, less than 10% were seen once. The sequences come from PBMCs from blood, collected less than 30 months after vaccination. The receptor source for this set is a man between 50 and 75 years old who received an inactivated influenza vaccine. CDR3s include the opening cysteine and the closing phenylalanine or tryptophan. Rows give clone size only sometimes, using once, few, many, or a class for an expanded clone.

cdr3_aa: CASSLGDLGGGTAFF
clone_size: few
v_call: TRBV5-1

cdr3_aa: CASRTLTGELFF
clone_size: few
v_call: TRBV28

cdr3_aa: CSGRLAGVQDTQYF
clone_size: -
v_call: TRBV29-1

cdr3_aa: CASRRQGASHEQYF
clone_size: -
v_call: TRBV12-3/TRBV12-4

cdr3_aa: CASRLGTGQSNQPQHF
clone_size: many
v_call: TRBV12-3/TRBV12-4

cdr3_aa: CASSLVGERELFF
clone_size: few
v_call: TRBV11-3

cdr3_aa: CASGPAGTGNTEAFF
clone_size: many
v_call: TRBV6-1

cdr3_aa: CASSPTGGPYEQYF
clone_size: -
v_call: TRBV18

cdr3_aa: CASSPRPRLLAGYNEQFF
clone_size: many
v_call: TRBV6-5

cdr3_aa: CASSRNEGEINEQFF
clone_size: -
v_call: TRBV5-6

cdr3_aa: CAGSLQGSLDTEAFF
clone_size: -
v_call: TRBV5-1

cdr3_aa: CASSSGTGGHEQYF
clone_size: many
v_call: TRBV11-2

cdr3_aa: CASSLGTHNTDTQYF
clone_size: -
v_call: TRBV5-1

cdr3_aa: CASSSGPTGFRTGELFF
clone_size: -
v_call: TRBV5-6

cdr3_aa: CASSSQYNSPLHF
clone_size: few
v_call: TRBV11-2

cdr3_aa: CASSRGDFMTDTQYF
clone_size: -
v_call: TRBV6-2/TRBV6-3

cdr3_aa: CASSYEGANYGYTF
clone_size: few
v_call: TRBV7-2

cdr3_aa: CASNLPGLKTQYF
clone_size: many
v_call: TRBV11-3

cdr3_aa: CSASWSSGNTGELFF
clone_size: -
v_call: TRBV20-1

cdr3_aa: CSAVHQGGNIQYF
clone_size: many
v_call: TRBV20-1

cdr3_aa: CASSLLAGDLNTGELFF
clone_size: few
v_call: TRBV14

cdr3_aa: CAISESALAGTDTQYF
clone_size: many
v_call: TRBV10-3

cdr3_aa: CASRWGGGGNQPQHF
clone_size: few
v_call: TRBV12-3/TRBV12-4

cdr3_aa: CASSTTGGSRGYTF
clone_size: few
v_call: TRBV27

cdr3_aa: CASRPASDRGFYEQYF
clone_size: -
v_call: TRBV7-9

cdr3_aa: CASSRFAGPVAKNIQYF
clone_size: many
v_call: TRBV5-5

cdr3_aa: CSASRTGLQETQYF
clone_size: -
v_call: TRBV20-1

cdr3_aa: CSVEPAETQYF
clone_size: -
v_call: TRBV29-1

cdr3_aa: CASSYSRPAGVRSSSYEQYF
clone_size: -
v_call: TRBV6-2/TRBV6-3

cdr3_aa: CATSRDMGMNKNIQYF
clone_size: once
v_call: TRBV15

cdr3_aa: CASTMDAGSYEQYF
clone_size: many
v_call: TRBV2

cdr3_aa: CASSLSSTGRTPGYTF
clone_size: -
v_call: TRBV12-3/TRBV12-4

cdr3_aa: CSARDVQGGRDEQFF
clone_size: few
v_call: TRBV20-1

cdr3_aa: CASSAGTGLYNEQFF
clone_size: -
v_call: TRBV12-3/TRBV12-4

cdr3_aa: CATSDLRGAGELFF
clone_size: few
v_call: TRBV24-1

cdr3_aa: CASREDSTDTQYF
clone_size: many
v_call: TRBV6-6

cdr3_aa: CSVDTGRGTEAFF
clone_size: many
v_call: TRBV29-1

cdr3_aa: CASSFGVQITRGTQYF
clone_size: few
v_call: TRBV7-2

cdr3_aa: CASSLELWDRGDKTQYF
clone_size: many
v_call: TRBV28

cdr3_aa: CASSYPLRNTEAFF
clone_size: -
v_call: TRBV6-9

cdr3_aa: CASGHSRRGVIPTNEKLFF
clone_size: few
v_call: TRBV12-5

cdr3_aa: CASSLGGSISGNTIYF
clone_size: -
v_call: TRBV28

cdr3_aa: CSAPGQNTGELFF
clone_size: many
v_call: TRBV20-1

cdr3_aa: CAISVGQGAGEQFF
clone_size: few
v_call: TRBV10-3

cdr3_aa: CASSLDRGWGETQYF
clone_size: many
v_call: TRBV7-8

cdr3_aa: CSVDRQGNTEAFF
clone_size: many
v_call: TRBV29-1

cdr3_aa: CSVETQGRINEQFF
clone_size: few
v_call: TRBV29-1

cdr3_aa: CASSFRTINEQFF
clone_size: -
v_call: TRBV7-2

cdr3_aa: CASSQDWVSGNADTQYF
clone_size: many
v_call: TRBV14

cdr3_aa: CASSRDREQPQHF
clone_size: many
v_call: TRBV18

cdr3_aa: CASSLNRALNTGELFF
clone_size: many
v_call: TRBV27

cdr3_aa: CASTGQGTEAFF
clone_size: few
v_call: TRBV5-1

cdr3_aa: CASRQATRFTEAFF
clone_size: -
v_call: TRBV5-1

cdr3_aa: CASRGRGGDTTGELFF
clone_size: few
v_call: TRBV6-1

cdr3_aa: CSAGRTGFYEQYF
clone_size: few
v_call: TRBV20-1

cdr3_aa: CSARDLLAGIDYNEQFF
clone_size: -
v_call: TRBV20-1

cdr3_aa: CASSLVYGTGSGELFF
clone_size: many
v_call: TRBV12-3/TRBV12-4